Reported below is one T cell receptor beta chain. The sample originates from a study of cytomegalovirus exposure and HLA in healthy donors. This CDR3 region has 14 residues. Germline loops: CDR1 WSHSY, CDR2 SAAADI. With V trimmed by 0 bases and J by 4 bases, 2 bases remained unmatched. Primers: 60 Vbeta forward and 13 Jbeta reverse. Method: immunoSEQ multiplex PCR; TCRdb's copy keeps in-frame clones and lacks some. The table records fewer than 250,000 clones, 65% to 85% of them present only once. Sequenced sample: PBMCs. The TCR originated in a woman aged 18 to 35 in good health and CMV-seronegative. The chain recombines TRBV10-2 with TRBJ1-1; TRBD1 matches at 7 bases. In DNA form, the CDR3 reads TGCGCCAGCAGTGAGTCAGGGGGCGGCACTGAAGCTTTCTTT. Protein sequence: CASSESGGGTEAFF.